This T cell receptor (beta chain) is drawn from a study of PD-1 blockade in classical Hodgkin lymphoma. Study results and limitations: Still unresolved is the cause of the repertoire differences, which may be disease activity or prior therapy.

On this clone itself: Its cognate antigen is unknown.

Assay used: immunoSEQ multiplex PCR; TCRdb lists only in-frame clones, some missing. Of 120,000 to 150,000 clones in the sample, around four fifths were seen once. Following autologous stem cell transplantation, relapse occurred in every patient, and exposure to brentuximab vedotin varied. This specimen consisted of peripheral blood mononuclear cells (PBMCs), obtained before the second cycle of nivolumab. The source is a human donor with classical Hodgkin lymphoma.

The CDR3 is CASSLGVSTDTQYF. In DNA form, the CDR3 reads TGCGCCAGCAGCTTGGGTGTAAGCACAGATACGCAGTATTTT. V gene TRBV5-1 combines with J gene TRBJ2-3; D unresolved. CDR1 and CDR2 (germline): SGHRS, YFSETQ. The CDR3 extends over 14 amino acids. Deletions cut 0 bases from V and 0 bases from J, with 5 bases between. The full variable domain, completed using reference TRBV5-1 and TRBJ2-3, is KAGVTQTPRYLIKTRGQQVTLSCSPISGHRSVSWYQQTPGQGLQFLFEYFSETQRNKGNFPGRFSGRQFSNSRSEMNVSTLELGDSALYLCASSLGVSTDTQYFGPGTRLTVL.